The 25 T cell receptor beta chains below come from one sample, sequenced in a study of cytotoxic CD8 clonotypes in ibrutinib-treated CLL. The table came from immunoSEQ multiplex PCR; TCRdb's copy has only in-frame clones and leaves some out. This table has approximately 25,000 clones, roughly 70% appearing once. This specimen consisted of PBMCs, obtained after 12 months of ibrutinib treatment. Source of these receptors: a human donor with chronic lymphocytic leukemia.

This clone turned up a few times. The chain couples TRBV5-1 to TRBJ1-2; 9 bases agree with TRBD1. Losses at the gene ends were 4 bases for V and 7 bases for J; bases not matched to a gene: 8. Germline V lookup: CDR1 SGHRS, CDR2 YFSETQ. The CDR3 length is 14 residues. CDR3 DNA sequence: TGCGCCAGCAGCCCAGGGACAGGGCGATTTGGCTACACCTTC. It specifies CASSPGTGRFGYTF.

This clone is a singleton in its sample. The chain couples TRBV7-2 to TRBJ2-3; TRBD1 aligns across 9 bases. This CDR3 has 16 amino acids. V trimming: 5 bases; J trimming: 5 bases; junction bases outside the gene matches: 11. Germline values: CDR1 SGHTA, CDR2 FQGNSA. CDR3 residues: CASSLGRGQGVDTQYF. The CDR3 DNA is TGTGCCAGCAGCCTCGGCCGGGGACAGGGAGTAGATACGCAGTATTTT.

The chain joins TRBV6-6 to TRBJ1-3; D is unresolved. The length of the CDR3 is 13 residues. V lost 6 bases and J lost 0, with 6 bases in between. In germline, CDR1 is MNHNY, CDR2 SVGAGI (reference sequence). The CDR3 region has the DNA TGTGCCAGCAGGGAGAGCTCTGGAAACACCATATATTTT. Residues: CASRESSGNTIYF.

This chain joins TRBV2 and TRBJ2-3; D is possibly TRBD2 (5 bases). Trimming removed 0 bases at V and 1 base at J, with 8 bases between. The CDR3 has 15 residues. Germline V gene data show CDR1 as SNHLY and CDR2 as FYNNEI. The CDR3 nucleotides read TGTGCCAGCAGTGAAGCCCGGACTCGCACAGATACGCAGTATTTT. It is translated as CASSEARTRTDTQYF.

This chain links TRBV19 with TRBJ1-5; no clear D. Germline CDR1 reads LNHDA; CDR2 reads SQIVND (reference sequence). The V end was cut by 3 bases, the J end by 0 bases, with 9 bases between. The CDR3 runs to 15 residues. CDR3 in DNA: TGTGCCAGTAGTATTGGTGGTGGTAGCAATCAGCCCCAGCATTTT. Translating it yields CASSIGGGSNQPQHF.

The CDR3 spells CASSPPPGPYEQYF. The CDR3 DNA sequence: TGTGCCAGCAGCCCCCCTCCGGGGCCCTACGAGCAGTACTTC. The chain is built from TRBV11-2 and TRBJ2-7; D may match TRBD1 or TRBD2 (5 bases each). Trimming took off 5 bases at V and 2 bases at J, with 13 bases between the two ends. The CDR3 is 14 residues long. The germline CDR1 and CDR2 sequences are SGHAT and FQNNGV.

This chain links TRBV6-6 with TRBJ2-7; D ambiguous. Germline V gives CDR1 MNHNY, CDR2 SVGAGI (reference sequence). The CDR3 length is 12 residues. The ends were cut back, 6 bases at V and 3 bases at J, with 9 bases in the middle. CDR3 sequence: CASRSADYEQYF. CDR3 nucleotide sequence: TGTGCCAGCAGATCGGCGGACTACGAGCAGTACTTC.

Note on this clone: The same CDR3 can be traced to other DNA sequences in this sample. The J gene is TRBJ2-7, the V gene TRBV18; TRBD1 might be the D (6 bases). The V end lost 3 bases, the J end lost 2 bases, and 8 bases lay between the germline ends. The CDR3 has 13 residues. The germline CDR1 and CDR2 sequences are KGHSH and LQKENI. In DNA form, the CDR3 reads TGTGCCAGCTCACCTGGACAGACCTACGAGCAGTACTTC. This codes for CASSPGQTYEQYF.

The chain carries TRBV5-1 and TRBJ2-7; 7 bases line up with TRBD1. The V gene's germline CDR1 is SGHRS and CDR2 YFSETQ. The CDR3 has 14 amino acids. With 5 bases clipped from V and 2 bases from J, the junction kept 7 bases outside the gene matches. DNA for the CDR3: TGCGCCAGCAGAGCTCCGGGACAGACCTACGAGCAGTACTTC. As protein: CASRAPGQTYEQYF.

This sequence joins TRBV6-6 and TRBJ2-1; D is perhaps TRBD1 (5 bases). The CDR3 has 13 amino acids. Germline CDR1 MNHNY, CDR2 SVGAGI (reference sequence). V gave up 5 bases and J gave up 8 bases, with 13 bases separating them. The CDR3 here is CASSLNRRYEQFF. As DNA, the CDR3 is TGTGCCAGCAGTCTCAACAGGAGATATGAGCAGTTCTTC.

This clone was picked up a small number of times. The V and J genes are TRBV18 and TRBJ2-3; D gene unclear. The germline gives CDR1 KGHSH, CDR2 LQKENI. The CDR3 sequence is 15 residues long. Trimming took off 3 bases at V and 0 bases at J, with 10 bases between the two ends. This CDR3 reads CASSPGYASTDTQYF. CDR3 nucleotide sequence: TGTGCCAGCTCACCGGGGTACGCTAGCACAGATACGCAGTATTTT.

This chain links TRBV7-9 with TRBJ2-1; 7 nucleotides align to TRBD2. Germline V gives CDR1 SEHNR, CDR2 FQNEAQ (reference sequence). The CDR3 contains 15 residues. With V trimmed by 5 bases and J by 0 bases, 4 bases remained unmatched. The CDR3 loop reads CASSPRGNSYNEQFF. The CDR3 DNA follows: TGTGCCAGCAGCCCGCGGGGGAACTCCTACAATGAGCAGTTCTTC.

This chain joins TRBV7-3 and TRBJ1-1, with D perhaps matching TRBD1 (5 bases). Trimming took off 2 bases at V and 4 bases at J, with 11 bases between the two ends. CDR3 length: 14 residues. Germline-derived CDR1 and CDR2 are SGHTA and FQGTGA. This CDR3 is CASSLSHGGTEAFF. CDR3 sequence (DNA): TGTGCCAGCAGCTTATCCCACGGGGGCACTGAAGCTTTCTTT.

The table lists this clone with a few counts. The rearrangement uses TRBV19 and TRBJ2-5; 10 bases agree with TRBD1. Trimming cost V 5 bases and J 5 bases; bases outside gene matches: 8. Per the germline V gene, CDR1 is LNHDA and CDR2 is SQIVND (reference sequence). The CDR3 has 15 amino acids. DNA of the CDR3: TGTGCCAGTAGTCTACGGACAGGGGGAAGTGAGACCCAGTACTTC. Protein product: CASSLRTGGSETQYF.

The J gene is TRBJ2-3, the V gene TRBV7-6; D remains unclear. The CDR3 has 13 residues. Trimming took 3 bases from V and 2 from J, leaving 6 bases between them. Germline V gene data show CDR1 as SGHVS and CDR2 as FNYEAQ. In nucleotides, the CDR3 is TGTGCCAGCAGCTTTATATCCACAGATACGCAGTATTTT. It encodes CASSFISTDTQYF.

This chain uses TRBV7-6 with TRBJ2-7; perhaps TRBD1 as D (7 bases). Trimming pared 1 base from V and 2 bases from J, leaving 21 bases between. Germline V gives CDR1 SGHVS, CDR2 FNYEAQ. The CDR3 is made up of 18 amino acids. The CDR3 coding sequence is TGTGCCAGCAGCTTAGTCGCTGGGAGGTCAGGGGGTACCTACGAGCAGTACTTC. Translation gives CASSLVAGRSGGTYEQYF.

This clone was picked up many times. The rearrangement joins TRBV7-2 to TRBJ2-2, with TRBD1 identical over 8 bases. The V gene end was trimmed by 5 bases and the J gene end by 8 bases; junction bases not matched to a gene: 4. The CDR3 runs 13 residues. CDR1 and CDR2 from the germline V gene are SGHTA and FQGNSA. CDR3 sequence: CASSMDRAGELFF. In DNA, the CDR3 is TGTGCCAGCAGCATGGACAGGGCGGGGGAGCTGTTTTTT.

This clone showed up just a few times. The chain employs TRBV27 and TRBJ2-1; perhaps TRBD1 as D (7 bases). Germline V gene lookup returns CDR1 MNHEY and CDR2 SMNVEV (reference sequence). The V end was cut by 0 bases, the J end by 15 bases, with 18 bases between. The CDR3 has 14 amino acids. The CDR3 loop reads CASSLSAGGPKRFF. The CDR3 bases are TGTGCCAGCAGTTTATCGGCAGGGGGGCCGAAACGGTTCTTC.

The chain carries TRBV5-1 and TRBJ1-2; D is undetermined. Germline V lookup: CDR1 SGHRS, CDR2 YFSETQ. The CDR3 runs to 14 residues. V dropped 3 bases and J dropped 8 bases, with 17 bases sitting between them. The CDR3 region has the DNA TGCGCCAGCAGCTCTGCCAGCTGGGGTAACGGCTACACCTTC. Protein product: CASSSASWGNGYTF.

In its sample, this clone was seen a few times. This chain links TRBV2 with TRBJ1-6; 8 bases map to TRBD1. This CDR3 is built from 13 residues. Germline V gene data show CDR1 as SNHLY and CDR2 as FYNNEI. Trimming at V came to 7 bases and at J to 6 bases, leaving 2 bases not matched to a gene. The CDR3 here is CASNGQGNSPLHF. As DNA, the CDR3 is TGTGCCAGCAACGGACAGGGTAATTCACCCCTCCACTTT.

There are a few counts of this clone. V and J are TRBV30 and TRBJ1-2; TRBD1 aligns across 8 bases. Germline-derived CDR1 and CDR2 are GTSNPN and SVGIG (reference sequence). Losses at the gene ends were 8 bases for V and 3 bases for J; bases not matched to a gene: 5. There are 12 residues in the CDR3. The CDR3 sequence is CAAGQGYYGYTF. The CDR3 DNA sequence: TGTGCCGCCGGACAGGGTTACTATGGCTACACCTTC.

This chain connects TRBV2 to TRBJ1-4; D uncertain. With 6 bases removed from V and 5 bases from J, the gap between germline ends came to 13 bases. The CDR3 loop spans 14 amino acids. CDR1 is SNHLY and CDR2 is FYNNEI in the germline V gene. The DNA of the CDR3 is TGTGCCAGCAGGGCAGATGTGGGGAATGAAAAACTGTTTTTT. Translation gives CASRADVGNEKLFF.

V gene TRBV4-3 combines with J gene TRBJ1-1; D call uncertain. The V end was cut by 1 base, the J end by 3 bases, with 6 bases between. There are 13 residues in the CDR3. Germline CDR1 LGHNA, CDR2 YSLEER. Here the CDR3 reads CASSQGGYTEAFF. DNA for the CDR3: TGCGCCAGCAGCCAAGGGGGATACACTGAAGCTTTCTTT.

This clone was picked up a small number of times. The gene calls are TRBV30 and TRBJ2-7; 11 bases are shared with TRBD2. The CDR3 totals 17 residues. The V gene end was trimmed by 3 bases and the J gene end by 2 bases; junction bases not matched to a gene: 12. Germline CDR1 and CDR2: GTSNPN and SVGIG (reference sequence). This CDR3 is CAWRGTSGGTRTYEQYF. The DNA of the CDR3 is TGTGCCTGGAGGGGCACTAGCGGGGGCACACGAACCTACGAGCAGTACTTC. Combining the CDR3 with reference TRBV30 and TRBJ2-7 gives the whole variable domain SQTIHQWPATLVQPVGSPLSLECTVEGTSNPNLYWYRQAAGRGLQLLFYSVGIGQISSEVPQNLSASRPQDRQFILSSKKLLLSDSGFYLCAWRGTSGGTRTYEQYFGPGTRLTVT.

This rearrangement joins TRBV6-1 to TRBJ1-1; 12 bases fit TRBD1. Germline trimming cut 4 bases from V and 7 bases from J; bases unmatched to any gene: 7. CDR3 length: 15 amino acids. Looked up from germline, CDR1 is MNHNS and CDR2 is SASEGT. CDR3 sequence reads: CASSGSWDRGREAFF. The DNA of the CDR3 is TGTGCCAGCAGTGGGAGCTGGGACAGGGGGCGTGAAGCTTTCTTT.